This T cell receptor beta chain was documented in a study of T cell clonality in common variable immunodeficiency. Study-wide points: In common variable immunodeficiency, TCR beta chains reportedly carried fewer deletions and N-nucleotide insertions.

This clone was detected many times. Its antigen is not identified. The CDR3 end falls 3 residues outside the read, so it is completed with the germline J gene. This CDR3 comprises 14 residues. The J segment lost 3 bases and the V segment lost 5 bases, leaving 10 bases of the junction unmatched. CDR1 DFQATT and CDR2 SNEGSKA come from the germline V gene (reference sequence). Using immunoSEQ multiplex PCR, the repertoire was profiled, and TCRdb retains in-frame clones only, with some absent. The data show tens of thousands of clones, with none appearing a single time. The chain has TRBV20-1 and TRBJ2-7; TRBD1 matches at 7 bases. This clonotype was obtained from a person aged 18 to 69 in good health. Sequenced: peripheral blood mononuclear cells. The CDR3 sequence: CSALGQEDFYEQYF. The sequenced CDR3 bases are TGCAGTGCTCTAGGACAGGAGGATTTCTACGAG.